These 8 T cell receptor beta chains share one sample of origin, sequenced in a study of T cell responses to AZD1222 COVID-19 vaccine. TCRdb's table, derived via immunoSEQ multiplex PCR, lists solely in-frame clones and lacks some. The sample records 90,000 to 120,000 clones, 75% to 95% being singletons. The material was peripheral blood, obtained 28 days after the second AZD1222 dose. All receptors derive from an adult who received the AZD1222 COVID-19 vaccine.

With respect to this clone: Other DNA sequences in the same sample also yield this CDR3. The chain is built from TRBV5-1 and TRBJ1-2; D is perhaps TRBD1 (6 bases). CDR1 and CDR2 from the germline V gene are SGHRS and YFSETQ. This CDR3 is 12 amino acids long. V shed 0 bases and J shed 8 bases, with 8 bases lying between them. The CDR3 DNA follows: TGCGCCAGCAGCTTGGAGGGGGGCGGCTACACCTTC. Its protein product is CASSLEGGGYTF.

This chain connects TRBV11-2 to TRBJ1-2; 8 bases fit TRBD1. Germline CDR1 and CDR2: SGHAT and FQNNGV. The CDR3 is made up of 14 amino acids. The V and J ends lost 3 bases and 5 bases, in that order; junction bases with no gene match: 5. Written as DNA, the CDR3 is TGTGCCAGCAGCTTGGGGGGGACAGGATATGGCTACACCTTC. Translated: CASSLGGTGYGYTF. Based on the CDR3 plus reference TRBV11-2 and TRBJ1-2, the full variable domain is EAGVAQSPRYKIIEKRQSVAFWCNPISGHATLYWYQQILGQGPKLLIQFQNNGVVDDSQLPKDRFSAERLKGVDSTLKIQPAKLEDSAVYLCASSLGGTGYGYTFGSGTRLTVV.

The CDR3 protein is CASSPKTGTYNSPLHF. CDR3 DNA sequence: TGTGCCAGCAGCCCCAAGACAGGGACCTATAATTCACCCCTCCACTTT. The V call is TRBV5-4, the J call TRBJ1-6; 7 nucleotides agree with TRBD1. The CDR3 has 16 residues. From germline, CDR1 is SGHNT and CDR2 YYREEE (reference sequence). Unmatched junction bases numbered 6, after V lost 4 bases and J lost 2 bases.

The chain employs TRBV9 and TRBJ1-1; D is uncertain. Trimming pared 0 bases from V and 2 bases from J, leaving 14 bases between. This CDR3 comprises 16 residues. Per the germline V gene, CDR1 is SGDLS and CDR2 is YYNGEE. In DNA form, the CDR3 reads TGTGCCAGCAGCGTAGTCCGAGGAATGCTAAACACTGAAGCTTTCTTT. Amino acids: CASSVVRGMLNTEAFF.

CDR3 coding DNA: TGTGCCAGCAGCCCAATGATCAACACTGAAGCTTTCTTT. Its protein product is CASSPMINTEAFF. The rearrangement joins TRBV7-2 to TRBJ1-1; D gene ambiguous. Germline lookup yields CDR1 SGHTA and CDR2 FQGNSA. The V gene lost 5 bases and the J gene lost 2 bases, with 9 bases spanning the gap. The CDR3 runs to 13 residues.

This chain joins TRBV13 and TRBJ2-2; the match to TRBD2 covers 8 bases. Germline V gene data show CDR1 as PRHDT and CDR2 as FYEKMQ (reference sequence). This CDR3 has 15 amino acids. V lost 3 bases, J lost 7 bases, and 7 bases stayed unmatched. The chain's CDR3 is CASSFGGGQDGELFF. CDR3 DNA sequence: TGTGCCAGCAGCTTCGGCGGGGGGCAGGACGGGGAGCTGTTTTTT.

Concerning this clone itself: One junction end disagrees with the germline gene, perhaps due to a read error. This rearrangement joins TRBV13 to TRBJ1-1, with 12 positions matching TRBD1. From germline, CDR1 is PRHDT and CDR2 FYEKMQ (reference sequence). CDR3 length: 16 amino acids. DNA for the CDR3: TGTGCCAGCAGCTTGGGACAGGGGGCTTTAAGAACTGAAGCCTTCTTT. This codes for CASSLGQGALRTEAFF.

This clone was counted a few times. The CDR3 protein is CASSAGNTGELFF. In nucleotides, the CDR3 is TGTGCCAGCAGTGCTGGCAACACCGGGGAGCTGTTTTTT. The V gene is TRBV6-4, the J gene TRBJ2-2; D unclear. Germline V gene lookup returns CDR1 MRHNA and CDR2 SNTAGT. CDR3 size: 13 residues. Trimming took off 4 bases at V and 2 bases at J, with 5 bases between the two ends.